The 32 T cell receptor beta chains given below trace back to one sample, sequenced in a study of blood T cell repertoires in COVID-19. Produced via immunoSEQ multiplex PCR; TCRdb's table is partial and in-frame only. The table includes more than 300,000 clones, just under 90% detected once. Sequenced: peripheral blood. All receptors come from a woman in her 30s with COVID-19, enrolled during active disease.

The CDR3 protein is CASKGLAGPLEQFF. The CDR3 DNA is TGTGCCAGCAAGGGATTAGCGGGGCCTCTTGAGCAGTTCTTC. This chain joins TRBV2 and TRBJ2-1; 8 nucleotides align to TRBD2. V lost 7 bases and J lost 9; bases outside the gene matches: 11. Germline assignment: CDR1 SNHLY and CDR2 FYNNEI. The CDR3 runs to 14 residues.

The chain recombines TRBV13 with TRBJ2-3; 7 bases are shared with TRBD1. This CDR3 contains 15 residues. CDR1 and CDR2 (germline): PRHDT, FYEKMQ (reference sequence). V lost 5 bases and J lost 4; bases outside the gene matches: 9. The CDR3 nucleotides read TGTGCCAGCAGCCCACGAGGGGGCAATCCAGATACGCAGTATTTT. It is translated as CASSPRGGNPDTQYF.

The J gene is TRBJ1-2, the V gene TRBV7-9; TRBD1 agrees at 7 bases. J gave up 2 bases and V 3 bases, and 3 bases lay outside the gene matches. Germline CDR1 reads SEHNR; CDR2 reads FQNEAQ (reference sequence). The CDR3 is made up of 14 amino acids. The CDR3 reads CASSFGTVNYGYTF. The CDR3 DNA reads TGTGCCAGCAGCTTCGGGACAGTAAACTATGGCTACACCTTC. The full variable domain, in which reference TRBV7-9 and TRBJ1-2 provide the parts outside the CDR3, is DTGVSQNPRHKITKRGQNVTFRCDPISEHNRLYWYRQTLGQGPEFLTYFQNEAQLEKSRLLSDRFSAERPKGSFSTLEIQRTEQGDSAMYLCASSFGTVNYGYTFGSGTRLTVV.

This clone appeared a few times. The CDR3 DNA reads as TGTGCCAGCAGCCAGGGGGGCTATGGCTACACCTTC. Translated, it gives CASSQGGYGYTF. This rearrangement joins TRBV3-1 (or the pseudogene TRBV3-2) to TRBJ1-2, with TRBD1 as a possible D gene (5 bases). The V gene lost 3 bases and the J gene lost 4 bases, with 6 bases spanning the gap. CDR1 and CDR2 from the germline V gene are LGHDT and YNNKEL (reference sequence). The CDR3 runs 12 residues.

The rearrangement links TRBV9 to TRBJ1-4, with a tentative D call TRBD1 (6 bases). In germline, CDR1 is SGDLS, CDR2 YYNGEE. V was cut by 4 bases and J by 5 bases, with 15 bases left in between. This CDR3 has 15 amino acids. The DNA of the CDR3 is TGTGCCAGCAGCCCCGGGGGGCGAGGAAATGAAAAACTGTTTTTT. Its translation is CASSPGGRGNEKLFF. The full variable domain, completed using reference TRBV9 and TRBJ1-4, is DSGVTQTPKHLITATGQRVTLRCSPRSGDLSVYWYQQSLDQGLQFLIQYYNGEERAKGNILERFSAQQFPDLHSELNLSSLELGDSALYFCASSPGGRGNEKLFFGSGTQLSVL.

In this sample, this clone turned up a few times. The V and J genes are TRBV7-6 and TRBJ1-4, with D unresolved. The CDR3 totals 15 residues. V lost 4 bases to trimming and J lost 5 bases, with 14 bases between them. CDR1 and CDR2 (germline): SGHVS, FNYEAQ. DNA of the CDR3: TGTGCCAGCAGCTCCTCAGGCGATCGGAATGAAAAACTGTTTTTT. This encodes CASSSSGDRNEKLFF.

The chain links TRBV10-1 to TRBJ1-1; 11 nucleotides match TRBD1. V lost 6 bases to trimming and J lost 7 bases; unmatched junction nucleotides: 4. The CDR3 covers 13 residues. The germline gives CDR1 WNHNN, CDR2 SYGVQD (reference sequence). This CDR3 reads CASRVGQGGEAFF. The CDR3 bases are TGCGCCAGCAGGGTGGGACAGGGGGGTGAAGCTTTCTTT.

The V gene is TRBV9, the J gene TRBJ1-5; 8 nucleotides align to TRBD1. J was trimmed by 2 bases and V by 4 bases; bases with no gene match: 5. The CDR3 runs to 15 residues. Per germline, CDR1 SGDLS and CDR2 YYNGEE. The CDR3 here is CASSTTGVRNQPQHF. Here the CDR3 DNA reads TGTGCCAGCAGCACGACAGGGGTCCGCAATCAGCCCCAGCATTTT.

The J gene is TRBJ1-1, the V gene TRBV5-6, with D tentatively TRBD1 (5 bases). The ends were cut back, 3 bases at V and 8 bases at J, with 11 bases in the middle. CDR3 length: 12 amino acids. Germline CDR1 reads SGHDT; CDR2 reads YYEEEE. CDR3 residues: CASSSGLVEAFF. CDR3 DNA sequence: TGTGCCAGCAGCTCGGGACTCGTAGAAGCTTTCTTT.

The rearrangement uses TRBV19 and TRBJ2-2; 14 bases align to TRBD2. Trimming took 2 bases from V and 6 from J; bases not matched to a gene: 5. CDR3 length: 17 residues. Germline values: CDR1 LNHDA, CDR2 SQIVND (reference sequence). The CDR3 is CASSILSTSGGAGELFF. In DNA, the CDR3 is TGTGCCAGTAGTATACTATCGACTAGCGGGGGGGCCGGGGAGCTGTTTTTT.

This CDR3 is CASSERGRSLPLHF. CDR3 DNA: TGTGCCAGCAGTGAAAGGGGCCGATCTTTACCCCTCCACTTT. V usage is TRBV6-1 and J usage is TRBJ1-6, with a tentative D call TRBD1 (5 bases). The CDR3 is 14 residues long. Germline V lookup: CDR1 MNHNS, CDR2 SASEGT. V was clipped by 2 bases and J by 12 bases, with 14 bases between them.

The J gene is TRBJ1-5, the V gene TRBV9; TRBD1 matches at 7 bases. V gave up 2 bases and J gave up 7 bases; unmatched junction bases: 9. There are 15 residues in the CDR3. Per the germline V gene, CDR1 is SGDLS and CDR2 is YYNGEE. CDR3 in amino acids: CASSVGGGFGQPQHF. CDR3 nucleotides: TGTGCCAGCAGCGTTGGAGGGGGCTTCGGGCAGCCCCAGCATTTT. Complete variable domain (other parts from reference TRBV9 and TRBJ1-5): DSGVTQTPKHLITATGQRVTLRCSPRSGDLSVYWYQQSLDQGLQFLIQYYNGEERAKGNILERFSAQQFPDLHSELNLSSLELGDSALYFCASSVGGGFGQPQHFGDGTRLSIL.

The chain uses TRBV10-3 and TRBJ1-3; D uncertain. The germline gives CDR1 ENHRY, CDR2 SYGVKD. V was pared by 0 bases and J by 0 bases, with 12 bases between. The CDR3 length is 17 residues. The CDR3 loop reads CAISESVGLGSGNTIYF. The CDR3 DNA follows: TGTGCCATCAGTGAGTCTGTGGGCCTGGGCTCTGGAAACACCATATATTTT.

The J gene is TRBJ2-3, the V gene TRBV7-6, with 8 bases that match TRBD1. The junction had 9 bases not matched to a gene; V was cut back by 0 bases and J by 4 bases. The germline gives CDR1 SGHVS, CDR2 FNYEAQ. The CDR3 covers 17 residues. CDR3 amino acids: CASSLAGGTGLPDTQYF. The CDR3 coding sequence is TGTGCCAGCAGCTTAGCGGGCGGGACAGGCCTCCCAGATACGCAGTATTTT. The full variable domain, completed using reference TRBV7-6 and TRBJ2-3, is GAGVSQSPRYKVTKRGQDVALRCDPISGHVSLYWYRQALGQGPEFLTYFNYEAQQDKSGLPNDRFSAERPEGSISTLTIQRTEQRDSAMYRCASSLAGGTGLPDTQYFGPGTRLTVL.

This clone has a handful of counts. This chain connects TRBV10-1 to TRBJ1-1; 7 bases are a match to TRBD1. Germline V gives CDR1 WNHNN, CDR2 SYGVQD (reference sequence). V dropped 1 base and J dropped 3; count of bases not matched to a gene: 8. The CDR3 consists of 16 residues. The CDR3 DNA reads as TGCGCCAGCAGTGAGTTCTTGACAGGGACATACACTGAAGCTTTCTTT. It translates to CASSEFLTGTYTEAFF.

The V gene is TRBV19, the J gene TRBJ1-3; 10 bases match TRBD1. This CDR3 contains 17 residues. Trimming took 5 bases from V and 0 from J; bases not matched to a gene: 7. The V gene's germline CDR1 is LNHDA and CDR2 SQIVND (reference sequence). CDR3 DNA sequence: TGTGCCAGTAGTTTGAAGGGACAGGGGTTCTCTGGAAACACCATATATTTT. Translated, it gives CASSLKGQGFSGNTIYF.

The V gene is TRBV6-6, the J gene TRBJ1-4, with D unresolved. There are 17 residues in the CDR3. The V gene's germline CDR1 is MNHNY and CDR2 SVGAGI (reference sequence). The V and J ends lost 5 bases and 0 bases respectively, with 16 bases between them. The DNA for the CDR3 is TGTGCCAGCAGTGGATCGGTCGGTACTGCAACTAATGAAAAACTGTTTTTT. Its translation: CASSGSVGTATNEKLFF.

This sequence joins TRBV4-1 and TRBJ1-1; D is undetermined. Germline V gives CDR1 MGHRA, CDR2 YSYEKL. This CDR3 is 12 amino acids long. Trimming took off 1 base at V and 8 bases at J, with 8 bases between the two ends. The CDR3 DNA sequence: TGCGCCAGCAGCCAAGTTGCGGGAGAAGCTTTCTTT. As protein: CASSQVAGEAFF.

The chain carries TRBV19 and TRBJ1-1, with D perhaps matching TRBD1 (6 bases). Trimming cost V 1 base and J 1 base, with 10 bases left between them. The CDR3 has 15 residues. Germline V CDR1 and CDR2: LNHDA, SQIVND (reference sequence). CDR3 in amino acids: CASSIGGGRNTEAFF. The CDR3 coding sequence is TGTGCCAGTAGTATAGGAGGGGGTCGGAACACTGAAGCTTTCTTT.

The genes are TRBV10-3 and TRBJ2-7; maybe TRBD1 (6 bases). The CDR3 is 13 residues long. The ends were cut back, 2 bases at V and 4 bases at J, with 9 bases in the middle. Germline assignment: CDR1 ENHRY and CDR2 SYGVKD. The CDR3 loop reads CAISEGQRYEQYV. The CDR3 region has the DNA TGTGCCATCAGTGAGGGACAGAGATACGAGCAGTACGTC.

The chain couples TRBV2 to TRBJ1-5, with D maybe TRBD1 (6 bases). Per germline, CDR1 SNHLY and CDR2 FYNNEI. This CDR3 contains 14 residues. V was clipped by 0 bases and J by 6 bases, with 9 bases between them. CDR3 sequence reads: CASSEAQGRQPQHF. The CDR3 DNA follows: TGTGCCAGCAGTGAAGCGCAGGGGCGTCAGCCCCAGCATTTT.

The gene calls are TRBV15 and TRBJ2-3; 9 nucleotides agree with TRBD2. Germline V gene sequence: CDR1 LNHNV, CDR2 YYDKDF (reference sequence). This CDR3 is built from 15 residues. V gave up 7 bases and J gave up 4 bases; unmatched junction bases: 9. In nucleotides, the CDR3 is TGTGCCACCACCCAGAGGGCGGGGGGGCCAGATACGCAGTATTTT. Translation gives CATTQRAGGPDTQYF.

The chain combines TRBV14 with TRBJ2-7; tentative D call: TRBD1 (6 bases). Trimming stripped 3 bases from V and 2 bases from J, with 14 bases between. This CDR3 region has 15 residues. Germline values: CDR1 SGHDN, CDR2 FVKESK. The DNA of the CDR3 is TGTGCCAGCAGCCAGACTTGGACAGTAGCCTACGAGCAGTACGTC. This codes for CASSQTWTVAYEQYV.

This rearrangement joins TRBV3-1 (or the pseudogene TRBV3-2) to TRBJ2-2, with 9 bases fitting TRBD2. The CDR3 has 18 residues. V shed 4 bases, J shed 1 base, and the junction held 10 bases outside the gene matches. CDR1 is LGHDT and CDR2 is YNNKEL in the germline V gene (reference sequence). The CDR3 sequence is CASSPRGSGGWNTGELFF. Written as DNA, the CDR3 is TGTGCCAGCAGCCCAAGGGGCAGCGGGGGGTGGAACACCGGGGAGCTGTTTTTT.

The chain carries TRBV10-2 and TRBJ1-3; 8 bases are a match to TRBD1. Germline lookup yields CDR1 WSHSY and CDR2 SAAADI. This CDR3 is 14 amino acids long. Trimming removed 8 bases from V and 2 bases from J; junction bases left unmatched: 5. CDR3 coding DNA: TGCGCCAGCGGCCAGACAGGGGCTGGAAACACCATATATTTT. Its translation is CASGQTGAGNTIYF.

The gene calls are TRBV5-1 and TRBJ1-3, with no clear D. The germline V and J ends were trimmed by 2 bases and 3 bases, with 6 bases remaining between them. From germline, CDR1 is SGHRS and CDR2 YFSETQ. The CDR3 extends over 13 amino acids. DNA for the CDR3: TGCGCCAGCAGCTTCGACTATGGAAACACCATATATTTT. Residues: CASSFDYGNTIYF.

The rearrangement links TRBV27 to TRBJ1-2; tentative D call: TRBD1 (6 bases). V was pared by 5 bases and J by 4 bases, with 14 bases between. The germline V gene encodes CDR1 MNHEY and CDR2 SMNVEV (reference sequence). The CDR3 is made up of 14 amino acids. CDR3 amino acids: CASSTQQGSYGYTF. CDR3 DNA sequence: TGTGCCAGCAGTACTCAACAGGGTTCCTATGGCTACACCTTC.

The chain combines TRBV4-1 with TRBJ1-3; weak D call: TRBD1 (6 bases). V shed 0 bases and J shed 3 bases, with 12 bases lying between them. Germline lookup yields CDR1 MGHRA and CDR2 YSYEKL. This CDR3 is built from 16 residues. As DNA, the CDR3 is TGCGCCAGCAGCCAAGAGGGGGGGCGAGGTGGAAACACCATATATTTT. It is translated as CASSQEGGRGGNTIYF.

This clone was recorded a few times. The chain uses TRBV10-2 and TRBJ1-5, with TRBD1 identical over 7 bases. This CDR3 comprises 13 residues. Germline V gene sequence: CDR1 WSHSY, CDR2 SAAADI. The V gene end was trimmed by 9 bases and the J gene end by 4 bases; junction bases not matched to a gene: 6. The CDR3 region is CASGDRENQPQHF. The DNA of the CDR3 is TGCGCCAGTGGCGACAGGGAAAATCAGCCCCAGCATTTT.

This clone was found once. This chain joins TRBV7-2 and TRBJ2-3; 10 bases align to TRBD2. Germline V gene sequence: CDR1 SGHTA, CDR2 FQGNSA. This CDR3 region has 16 residues. Trimming at V came to 4 bases and at J to 8 bases, leaving 12 bases not matched to a gene. CDR3 sequence: CASSSSGGPMRATQYF. For the CDR3, the DNA is TGTGCCAGCAGCTCTAGCGGGGGCCCCATGAGGGCTACGCAGTATTTT. The variable domain in full, with the rest retrieved from reference TRBV7-2 and TRBJ2-3, is GAGVSQSPSNKVTEKGKDVELRCDPISGHTALYWYRQSLGQGLEFLIYFQGNSAPDKSGLPSDRFSAERTGGSVSTLTIQRTQQEDSAVYLCASSSSGGPMRATQYFGPGTRLTVL.

V usage is TRBV28 and J usage is TRBJ1-4; D gene unclear. Between the trimmed V and J ends, which lost 7 bases and 5 bases, there was a span of 14 bases. CDR1 MDHEN and CDR2 SYDVKM come from the germline V gene. The CDR3 loop spans 14 amino acids. CDR3 region: CASTVVGSNEKLFF. CDR3 DNA: TGTGCCAGCACCGTGGTCGGGTCAAATGAAAAACTGTTTTTT.

The J gene is TRBJ1-2, the V gene TRBV6-1, with 7 bases identical to TRBD1. Germline loops: CDR1 MNHNS, CDR2 SASEGT. V was pared by 3 bases and J by 8 bases, with 6 bases of the junction left unmatched. This CDR3 is 13 amino acids long. The CDR3 is CASSETGPGGYTF. The CDR3 bases are TGTGCCAGCAGTGAGACAGGGCCTGGAGGCTACACCTTC.